This TCR beta chain was captured in a study of PD-1 blockade in classical Hodgkin lymphoma (TCRdb year 2020). Regarding the study in general: Nivolumab dosing was 3 mg/kg intravenously every 2 weeks, continuing until either disease progression or unacceptable toxicity. To define a peripheral blood immune signature of response to PD-1 blockade in classical Hodgkin lymphoma, the study combined TCR beta sequencing with CyTOF. General conclusions and limits of the study: Baseline TCR diversity was reported to be lower in newly diagnosed patients than in healthy donors, and even lower in relapsed/refractory patients. Lower diversity was observed in patients in whom nivolumab was started less than 1 year after ASCT, and these patients were excluded from later analyses so that confounding by immune reconstitution would be avoided. Only a single clinical trial cohort was studied, and what caused the repertoire differences, possibly disease activity or prior therapy, remained undefined. Trial patients achieving complete response had baseline diversity similar to newly diagnosed patients, whereas partial responders and progressors had significantly lower diversity. CD4+ but not CD8+ TCR diversity rose significantly by C4D1 (p=0.0027 vs p=0.16), most apparent in complete responders (p=0.02).

About this clone itself: Its specific antigen is unknown. It has no much larger one-base neighbor in the sample; base qualities were not kept.

Based on the germline V gene, the CDR1 and CDR2 sequences are MNHEY and SVGAGI. V loses 5 bases at its end and J loses 7 bases; junction bases beyond the gene matches: 13. Spanning cysteine to phenylalanine, the CDR3 consists of 15 amino acids. Only the CDR3 DNA stays, 45 bases, in frame from base 1. Genomic DNA was isolated using the Qiagen DNeasy kit from unsorted PBMCs as well as from negatively selected CD4+ and CD8+ fractions. Using primers that anneal to V and J segments, immunoSEQ multiplex PCR amplified the TCR beta CDR3 regions. A synthetic immune receptor repertoire was used to minimize amplification bias, and remaining bias was computationally removed after sequencing. On the authors' methods: Repertoire diversity was quantified as the Shannon entropy index using custom Python scripts. Unsorted, CD4+ and CD8+ repertoires were analyzed separately, except for combined analyses in which CD4+ and CD8+ sequences were merged in silico. Clonal expansion was defined as a frequency increase of at least 2-fold after treatment compared with C1D1, and clones undetected at baseline were assigned a pseudocount of 0.5. Singleton clones were defined as clones with 0 or 1 copy at C1D1, and non-singleton clones were defined as clones with 2 or more copies. Clones expanded in unsorted samples were annotated as CD4+, CD8+ or unknown by matching protein sequences in sorted samples from the same patient. Diversity changes from C1D1 to C4D1 were tested in paired samples using Wilcoxon tests. The source is immuneACCESS, and TCRdb retained only in-frame sequences with V and J called. Part of the clones is not carried over; for the studies checked, unresolved V genes explain less than half of this, and the remainder is unexplained. V, J and clone size are taken as reported in that table, and D and trimming were inferred from the DNA itself. This sample holds approximately 45,000 clones; 60% to 75% were observed only once. Of the sample, 3% to 4% falls within the top ten clones.

Taken with the paper, the label for time point translates to: cycle 4 day 1 (C4D1), after 6 weeks of nivolumab. Every trial patient had relapsed after autologous stem cell transplantation, and cohorts A, B and C differed in prior brentuximab vedotin exposure. The trial cohort included around 60 patients with relapsed/refractory classical Hodgkin lymphoma, and each patient had a best overall response of complete response, partial response or progressive disease. Single-agent nivolumab was administered to trial patients in the multi-cohort phase II CheckMate 205 trial. An independent review committee assessed best overall response using the 2007 International Working Group response criteria. Trial PBMCs were collected immediately before nivolumab initiation (C1D1) and during therapy at cycle 2 day 1 and cycle 4 day 1. Peripheral blood was collected in 8 mL Vacutainer Cell Preparation Tubes, from which PBMCs were isolated by centrifugation and then cryopreserved.

The input for sequencing was peripheral blood mononuclear cells (PBMCs), taken before the fourth cycle of nivolumab. The TCR was taken from a human donor with classical Hodgkin lymphoma. The receptor chain draws on TRBV6-5 and TRBJ2-7; 8 central nucleotides agree with TRBD1. At the DNA level, the sequence is TGTGCCAGCAGTAATCAGGGGGCCGGACCTGAAGAGCAGTACTTC. Its translation reads: CASSNQGAGPEEQYF.